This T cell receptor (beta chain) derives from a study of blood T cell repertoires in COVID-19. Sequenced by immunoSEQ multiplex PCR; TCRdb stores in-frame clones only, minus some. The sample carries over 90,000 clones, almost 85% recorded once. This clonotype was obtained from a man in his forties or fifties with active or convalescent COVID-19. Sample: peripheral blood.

DNA of the CDR3: TGTGCCAGCAGCCAAGATCGGGTCTCTGGAAACACCATATATTTT. Protein sequence: CASSQDRVSGNTIYF. The chain is built from TRBV4-2 and TRBJ1-3, with D unclear. Deletions cut 0 bases from V and 0 bases from J, with 6 bases between. Germline V lookup: CDR1 LGHNA, CDR2 YNFKEQ. The CDR3 contains 15 residues.